This T cell receptor beta chain was sequenced during a study of CD8 T cells in Susac syndrome. Points from the study as a whole: A relatively small number of individuals underwent TCR sequencing and HLA analysis.

Sequencing of TCR beta was carried out in blood CD8+ and CD4+ T cells. FACS enriched CD8+ TEMRA cells, while bulk CD8+ and CD4+ were negatively isolated. With random hexamers, reverse transcription was performed on about 0.5 to 1 ug of RNA. Amplification of TCR beta CDR3 spanned 54 Vbeta and 13 Jbeta via immunoSEQ multiplex PCR. A single record per CDR3 protein comes from TCRdb applying MiXCR to the immunoSEQ multiplex PCR reads. This table has approximately 230,000 distinct CDR3 sequences, 93% appearing once. Germline lookup yields CDR1 LNHDA and CDR2 SQIVND (reference sequence). V lost 1 base to trimming and J lost 6 bases, with 6 bases between them. The CDR3 is made up of 12 amino acids. Comment on this clonotype: Its antigen remains unknown.

J is TRBJ2-5 and V is TRBV19; D unresolved. This receptor was taken from a human donor with multiple sclerosis. Sequencing was done on a sample of CD4+ T cells from PBMCs. The CDR3 sequence: CASSIGRQTQYF. CDR3 nucleotides: TGTGCCAGTAGTATAGGTCGGCAGACCCAGTACTTC.